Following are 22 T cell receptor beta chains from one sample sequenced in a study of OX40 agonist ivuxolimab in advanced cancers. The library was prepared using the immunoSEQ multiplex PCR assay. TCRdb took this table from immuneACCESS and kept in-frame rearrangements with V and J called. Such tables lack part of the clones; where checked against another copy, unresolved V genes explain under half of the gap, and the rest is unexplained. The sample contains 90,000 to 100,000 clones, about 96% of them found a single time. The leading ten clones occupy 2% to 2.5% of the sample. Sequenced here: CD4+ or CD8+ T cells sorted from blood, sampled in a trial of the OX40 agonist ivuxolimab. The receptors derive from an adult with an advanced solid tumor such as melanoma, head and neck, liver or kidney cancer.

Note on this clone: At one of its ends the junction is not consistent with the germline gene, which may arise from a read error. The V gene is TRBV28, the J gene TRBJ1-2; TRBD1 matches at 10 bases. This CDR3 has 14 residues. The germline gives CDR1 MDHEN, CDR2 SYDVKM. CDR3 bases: TGTGCCAGCACTTTAGGGGACAGGGGAATAGGCTACACCTTC. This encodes CASTLGDRGIGYTF.

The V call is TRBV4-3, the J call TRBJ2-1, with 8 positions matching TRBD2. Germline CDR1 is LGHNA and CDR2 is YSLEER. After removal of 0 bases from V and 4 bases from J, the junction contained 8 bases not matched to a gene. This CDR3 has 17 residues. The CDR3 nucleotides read TGCGCCAGCAGCCAAGATCCTCTGACTAGCGAGTACAATGAGCAGTTCTTC. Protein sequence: CASSQDPLTSEYNEQFF.

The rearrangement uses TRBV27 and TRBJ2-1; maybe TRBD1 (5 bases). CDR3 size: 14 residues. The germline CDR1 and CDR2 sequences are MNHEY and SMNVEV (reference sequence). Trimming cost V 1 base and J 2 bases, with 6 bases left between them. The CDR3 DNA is TGTGCCAGCAGTTTATTAGGGGCCTACAATGAGCAGTTCTTC. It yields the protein CASSLLGAYNEQFF.

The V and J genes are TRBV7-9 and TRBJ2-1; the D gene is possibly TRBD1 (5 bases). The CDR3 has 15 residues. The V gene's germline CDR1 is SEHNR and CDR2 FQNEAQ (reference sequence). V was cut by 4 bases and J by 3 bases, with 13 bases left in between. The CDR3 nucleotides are TGTGCCAGCAGCTCAGGACATACGAGCTACAATGAGCAGTTCTTC. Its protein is CASSSGHTSYNEQFF.

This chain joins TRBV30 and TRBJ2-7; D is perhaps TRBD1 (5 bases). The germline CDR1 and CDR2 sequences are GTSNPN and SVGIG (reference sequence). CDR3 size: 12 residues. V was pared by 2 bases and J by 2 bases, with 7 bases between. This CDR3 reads CAWSMDTYEQYF. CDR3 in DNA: TGTGCCTGGAGTATGGACACCTACGAGCAGTACTTC.

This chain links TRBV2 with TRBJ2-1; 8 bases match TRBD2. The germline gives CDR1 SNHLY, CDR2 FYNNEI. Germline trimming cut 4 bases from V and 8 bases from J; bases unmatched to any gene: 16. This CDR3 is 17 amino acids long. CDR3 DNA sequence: TGTGCCAGCAGTGTCGGAGTAGCGGGGTCCTATTGGGATGAGCAGTTCTTC. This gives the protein CASSVGVAGSYWDEQFF.

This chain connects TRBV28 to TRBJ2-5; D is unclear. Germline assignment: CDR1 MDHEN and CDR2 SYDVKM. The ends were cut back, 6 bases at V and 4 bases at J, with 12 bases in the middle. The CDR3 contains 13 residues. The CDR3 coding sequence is TGTGCCAGCAGACGCCTGATCGCAGAGACCCAGTACTTC. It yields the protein CASRRLIAETQYF.

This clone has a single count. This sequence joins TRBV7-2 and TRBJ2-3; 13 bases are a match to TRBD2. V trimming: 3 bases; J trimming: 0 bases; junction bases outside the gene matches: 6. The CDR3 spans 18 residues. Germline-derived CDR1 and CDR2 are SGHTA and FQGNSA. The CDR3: CASSFRLAGGPSTDTQYF. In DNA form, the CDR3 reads TGTGCCAGCAGCTTCAGACTAGCGGGAGGCCCTAGCACAGATACGCAGTATTTT. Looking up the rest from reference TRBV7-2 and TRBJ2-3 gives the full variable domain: GAGVSQSPSNKVTEKGKDVELRCDPISGHTALYWYRQSLGQGLEFLIYFQGNSAPDKSGLPSDRFSAERTGGSVSTLTIQRTQQEDSAVYLCASSFRLAGGPSTDTQYFGPGTRLTVL.

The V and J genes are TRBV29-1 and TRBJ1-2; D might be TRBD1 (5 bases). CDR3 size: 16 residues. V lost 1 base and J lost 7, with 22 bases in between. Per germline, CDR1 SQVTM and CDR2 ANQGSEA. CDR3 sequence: CSVEALEAGSAAGYTF. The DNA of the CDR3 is TGCAGCGTTGAAGCCCTCGAAGCAGGGTCTGCGGCTGGCTACACCTTC.

The CDR3, as DNA: TGTGCCAGCAGCTTAGGCTACGGGGAGGGGATCTACGAGCAGTACTTC. Translation: CASSLGYGEGIYEQYF. The chain carries TRBV7-3 and TRBJ2-7, with TRBD2 matching over 7 bases. The ends lost 2 bases at V and 3 bases at J; junction bases unmatched: 10. This CDR3 is 16 amino acids long. The germline V gene has CDR1 SGHTA and CDR2 FQGTGA.

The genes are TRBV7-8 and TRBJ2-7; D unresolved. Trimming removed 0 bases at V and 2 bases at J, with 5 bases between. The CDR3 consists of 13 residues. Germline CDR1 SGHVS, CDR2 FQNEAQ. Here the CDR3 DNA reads TGTGCCAGCAGCTTAGCCCGGACCTACGAGCAGTACTTC. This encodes CASSLARTYEQYF. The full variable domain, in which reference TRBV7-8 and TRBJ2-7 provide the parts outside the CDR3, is GAGVSQSPRYKVAKRGQDVALRCDPISGHVSLFWYQQALGQGPEFLTYFQNEAQLDKSGLPSDRFFAERPEGSVSTLKIQRTQQEDSAVYLCASSLARTYEQYFGPGTRLTVT.

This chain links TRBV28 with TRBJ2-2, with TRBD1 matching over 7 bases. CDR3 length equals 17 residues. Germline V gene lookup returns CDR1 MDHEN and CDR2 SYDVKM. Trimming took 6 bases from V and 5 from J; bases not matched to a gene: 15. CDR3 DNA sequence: TGTGCCAGCAGCCCCCTGTCCGGGACAGAAGAGACCGGGGAGCTGTTTTTT. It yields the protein CASSPLSGTEETGELFF.

CDR3: CASSQDRDIHSYEQYF. The CDR3 DNA reads TGCGCCAGCAGCCAAGACCGGGACATTCACTCCTACGAGCAGTACTTC. V usage is TRBV4-3 and J usage is TRBJ2-7; maybe TRBD1 (6 bases). V was trimmed by 0 bases and J by 0 bases, leaving 12 bases between them. The CDR3 extends over 16 amino acids. The germline V gene encodes CDR1 LGHNA and CDR2 YSLEER.

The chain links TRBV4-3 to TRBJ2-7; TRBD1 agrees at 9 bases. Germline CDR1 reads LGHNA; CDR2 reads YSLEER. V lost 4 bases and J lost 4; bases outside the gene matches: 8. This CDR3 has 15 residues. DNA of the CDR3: TGCGCCAGCAGCCCAAGCAGGACAGGGGAGTACGAGCAGTACTTC. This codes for CASSPSRTGEYEQYF.

The chain's CDR3 is CASSLIQEMEQETQYF. The CDR3 DNA follows: TGTGCCAGCAGTTTGATACAGGAGATGGAGCAAGAGACCCAGTACTTC. This chain joins TRBV28 and TRBJ2-5; TRBD1 might be the D (5 bases). This CDR3 contains 16 residues. Trimming left V 3 bases short and J 2 bases short, with 16 bases between. Germline loops: CDR1 MDHEN, CDR2 SYDVKM.

CDR3 in DNA: TGTGCCAGCAGTGAACCCCCCGGGGAGAGTAAGAACAATGAGCAGTTCTTC. It specifies CASSEPPGESKNNEQFF. The J gene is TRBJ2-1, the V gene TRBV2; D possibly corresponds to TRBD2 (5 bases). The germline gives CDR1 SNHLY, CDR2 FYNNEI. V was clipped by 2 bases and J by 5 bases, with 19 bases between them. This CDR3 has 17 residues.

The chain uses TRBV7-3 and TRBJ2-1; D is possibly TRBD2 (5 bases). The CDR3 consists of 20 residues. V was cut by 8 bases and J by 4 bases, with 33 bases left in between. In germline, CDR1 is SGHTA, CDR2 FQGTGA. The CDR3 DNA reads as TGTGCCAGCCCCTCGGAGGTAGGGTTATCCGGACGGGTCCCTTACAATGAGCAGTTCTTC. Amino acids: CASPSEVGLSGRVPYNEQFF.

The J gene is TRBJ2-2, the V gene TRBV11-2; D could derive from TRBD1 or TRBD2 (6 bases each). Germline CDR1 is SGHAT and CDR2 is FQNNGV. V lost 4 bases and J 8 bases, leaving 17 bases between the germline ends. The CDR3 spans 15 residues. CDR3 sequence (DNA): TGTGCCAGCAGCTCGGGGGACAACTACCCTGGGGAGCTGTTTTTT. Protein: CASSSGDNYPGELFF.

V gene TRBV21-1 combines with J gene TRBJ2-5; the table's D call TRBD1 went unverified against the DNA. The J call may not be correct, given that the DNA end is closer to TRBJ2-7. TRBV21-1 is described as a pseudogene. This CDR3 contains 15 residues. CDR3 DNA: TGTGCCAGCAGCCCACCCGACAGGGGAGTACACGAGCAGTACTTC. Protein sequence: CASSPPDRGVHEQYF.

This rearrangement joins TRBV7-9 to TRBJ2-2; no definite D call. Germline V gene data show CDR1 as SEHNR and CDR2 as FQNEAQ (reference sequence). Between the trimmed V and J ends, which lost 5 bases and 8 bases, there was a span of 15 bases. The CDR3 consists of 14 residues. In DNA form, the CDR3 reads TGTGCCAGCAGCCCCCTGGGCGGTGGAGGGGAGCTGTTTTTT. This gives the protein CASSPLGGGGELFF.

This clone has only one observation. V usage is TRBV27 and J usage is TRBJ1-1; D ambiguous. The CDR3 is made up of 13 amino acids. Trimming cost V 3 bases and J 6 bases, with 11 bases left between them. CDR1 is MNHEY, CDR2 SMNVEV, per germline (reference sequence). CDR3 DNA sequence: TGTGCCAGCAGTTTCAGCGGCTCCCCTGAAGCTTTCTTT. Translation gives CASSFSGSPEAFF.

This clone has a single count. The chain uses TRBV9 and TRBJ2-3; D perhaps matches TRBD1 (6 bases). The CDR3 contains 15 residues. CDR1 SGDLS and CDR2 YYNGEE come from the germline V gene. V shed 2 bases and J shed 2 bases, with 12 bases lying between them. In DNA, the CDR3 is TGTGCCAGCAGCGTCGGGGACACCGCCACAGATACGCAGTATTTT. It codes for CASSVGDTATDTQYF.